These 19 T cell receptor beta chains came from one sample sequenced in a study of T cell responses to AZD1222 COVID-19 vaccine. Profiling relied on immunoSEQ multiplex PCR, and the TCRdb table lists in-frame clones only, not all of them. The table lists over 110,000 clones, around 91% of them singletons. Source: peripheral blood, taken 28 days after the second AZD1222 dose. These receptors were obtained from an adult who received the AZD1222 COVID-19 vaccine.

The V gene is TRBV11-3, the J gene TRBJ2-2; D is unresolved. In germline, CDR1 is SGHNT, CDR2 YENEEA. Trimming left V 5 bases short and J 5 bases short, with 6 bases between. This CDR3 is 12 amino acids long. The CDR3 bases are TGTGCCAGCAGCCCGCCTACCGGGGAGCTGTTTTTT. Its translation is CASSPPTGELFF.

The chain couples TRBV11-2 to TRBJ2-2; possibly TRBD1 for D (5 bases). This CDR3 has 14 residues. In germline, CDR1 is SGHAT, CDR2 FQNNGV. Trimming stripped 3 bases from V and 1 base from J, with 6 bases between. The CDR3 region has the DNA TGTGCCAGCAGCTTGCAGGGGAACACCGGGGAGCTGTTTTTT. Its protein product is CASSLQGNTGELFF.

This chain links TRBV15 with TRBJ1-1; D may be TRBD1 (5 bases). The CDR3 covers 15 residues. The V gene's germline CDR1 is LNHNV and CDR2 YYDKDF (reference sequence). Trimming stripped 1 base from V and 10 bases from J, with 19 bases between. CDR3 sequence (DNA): TGTGCCACCAGCAGAGTAGGAGGGGTAAGGCCGAGAGCTTTCTTT. Amino acid sequence: CATSRVGGVRPRAFF.

The chain recombines TRBV7-2 with TRBJ1-1; D gene uncertain. V shed 1 base and J shed 3 bases, with 6 bases lying between them. Germline V gene data show CDR1 as SGHTA and CDR2 as FQGNSA. The CDR3 sequence is 13 residues long. In DNA form, the CDR3 reads TGTGCCAGCAGCTTAGTAGGGTACACTGAAGCTTTCTTT. Translated: CASSLVGYTEAFF.

The J gene is TRBJ1-2, the V gene TRBV27; the D gene is possibly TRBD1 (6 bases). The CDR3 has 15 amino acids. CDR1 and CDR2 (germline): MNHEY, SMNVEV (reference sequence). The V gene lost 6 bases and the J gene lost 7 bases, with 21 bases spanning the gap. CDR3 region: CASSPRERGRGGYTF. The DNA for the CDR3 is TGTGCCAGCAGCCCCCGGGAAAGGGGCAGGGGTGGCTACACCTTC.

The CDR3, as DNA: TGTGCCAGCAGCGGAAGTGCTAATGAAAAACTGTTTTTT. Translation: CASSGSANEKLFF. The chain joins TRBV7-8 to TRBJ1-4, with unresolved D. Germline CDR1 SGHVS, CDR2 FQNEAQ. CDR3 length: 13 residues. V was shortened by 5 bases and J by 3 bases, with 7 bases between the two germline ends. Combining the CDR3 with reference TRBV7-8 and TRBJ1-4 gives the whole variable domain GAGVSQSPRYKVAKRGQDVALRCDPISGHVSLFWYQQALGQGPEFLTYFQNEAQLDKSGLPSDRFFAERPEGSVSTLKIQRTQQEDSAVYLCASSGSANEKLFFGSGTQLSVL.

This chain uses TRBV5-1 with TRBJ2-5; a weak D match, TRBD1 (6 bases). The V gene's germline CDR1 is SGHRS and CDR2 YFSETQ. The CDR3 is made up of 14 amino acids. The V and J ends lost 4 bases and 4 bases respectively, with 14 bases between them. The CDR3 sequence is CASSTGQFLETQYF. CDR3 DNA sequence: TGCGCCAGCAGCACGGGACAATTCCTAGAGACCCAGTACTTC.

The chain uses TRBV19 and TRBJ2-7; a weak D match, TRBD2 (6 bases). Germline V gene lookup returns CDR1 LNHDA and CDR2 SQIVND (reference sequence). The germline V and J ends were trimmed by 10 bases and 2 bases, with 24 bases remaining between them. The length of the CDR3 is 16 residues. The CDR3 is CATTSGVLYCTYEQYF. CDR3 in DNA: TGTGCCACGACTTCGGGGGTCCTTTACTGTACCTACGAGCAGTACTTC.

V and J are TRBV12-3 or TRBV12-4 and TRBJ1-2; D gene uncertain. This CDR3 is 13 amino acids long. V was trimmed by 2 bases and J by 4 bases, leaving 8 bases between them. The CDR3 protein is CASSLTGIYGYTF. DNA for the CDR3: TGTGCCAGCAGTTTAACGGGGATCTATGGCTACACCTTC.

The rearrangement joins TRBV28 to TRBJ1-1; D is ambiguous. The germline gives CDR1 MDHEN, CDR2 SYDVKM. The CDR3 is 13 residues long. Trimming removed 7 bases from V and 4 bases from J, with 13 bases in between. CDR3 sequence (DNA): TGTGCCAGCAATGACGAGGGAGGCACTGAAGCTTTCTTT. This encodes CASNDEGGTEAFF.

The chain has TRBV19 and TRBJ2-2; D is unresolved. Trimming pared 1 base from V and 6 bases from J, leaving 9 bases between. Germline loops: CDR1 LNHDA, CDR2 SQIVND (reference sequence). CDR3 length equals 14 residues. The CDR3 bases are TGTGCCAGTAGTATAGTGATTCAAGCCGGGGAGCTGTTTTTT. Its translation: CASSIVIQAGELFF. Using reference TRBV19 and TRBJ2-2 for the parts outside the CDR3, the full variable domain is DGGITQSPKYLFRKEGQNVTLSCEQNLNHDAMYWYRQDPGQGLRLIYYSQIVNDFQKGDIAEGYSVSREKKESFPLTVTSAQKNPTAFYLCASSIVIQAGELFFGEGSRLTVL.

The chain joins TRBV2 to TRBJ2-3; 9 nucleotides match TRBD1. Germline assignment: CDR1 SNHLY and CDR2 FYNNEI. The CDR3 runs 15 residues. The J segment lost 3 bases and the V segment lost 7 bases, leaving 8 bases of the junction unmatched. CDR3 nucleotide sequence: TGTGCCAGCATCCTGGGGACAGGGTGGACAGATACGCAGTATTTT. This encodes CASILGTGWTDTQYF.

The J gene is TRBJ2-5, the V gene TRBV9; D not resolved. Germline V gene sequence: CDR1 SGDLS, CDR2 YYNGEE. Between the trimmed V and J ends, which lost 3 bases and 1 base, there was a span of 4 bases. The CDR3 runs to 12 residues. The CDR3 region has the DNA TGTGCCAGCAGCGGACGCCAAGAGACCCAGTACTTC. The encoded protein is CASSGRQETQYF.

This clone was observed once. The same CDR3 can be traced to other DNA sequences in this sample. V usage is TRBV5-1 and J usage is TRBJ1-5; D gene uncertain. There are 16 residues in the CDR3. Germline lookup yields CDR1 SGHRS and CDR2 YFSETQ. With 4 bases removed from V and 1 base from J, the gap between germline ends came to 15 bases. The CDR3 coding sequence is TGCGCCAGCAGCCTCGACCGAGGTGTCAGCAATCAGCCCCAGCATTTT. Translating it yields CASSLDRGVSNQPQHF.

The chain carries TRBV5-8 and TRBJ2-3; 8 positions match TRBD1. The CDR3 is 14 residues long. Germline V lookup: CDR1 SGHTS, CDR2 YDEGEE. The V and J ends lost 4 bases and 5 bases, in that order; junction bases with no gene match: 6. DNA of the CDR3: TGTGCCAGCAGCATGGACAGGGTGAGAGATACGCAGTATTTT. This codes for CASSMDRVRDTQYF.

This chain uses TRBV7-2 with TRBJ2-6; 7 bases are a match to TRBD1. The CDR3 contains 18 residues. Germline-derived CDR1 and CDR2 are SGHTA and FQGNSA. The ends lost 1 base at V and 4 bases at J; junction bases unmatched: 10. The CDR3 region is CASSLDPTGVAGANVLTF. The DNA of the CDR3 is TGTGCCAGCAGCTTAGATCCAACAGGGGTGGCCGGGGCCAACGTCCTGACTTTC.

The chain uses TRBV15 and TRBJ2-1, with a weak D call TRBD2 (5 bases). With 0 bases removed from V and 0 bases from J, the gap between germline ends came to 9 bases. In germline, CDR1 is LNHNV, CDR2 YYDKDF (reference sequence). The CDR3 runs to 16 residues. CDR3 amino acids: CATSRDQGSSYNEQFF. CDR3 DNA: TGTGCCACCAGCAGAGATCAAGGGAGCTCCTACAATGAGCAGTTCTTC. Filled out from reference TRBV15 and TRBJ2-1, the complete variable domain reads DAMVIQNPRYQVTQFGKPVTLSCSQTLNHNVMYWYQQKSSQAPKLLFHYYDKDFNNEADTPDNFQSRRPNTSFCFLDIRSPGLGDTAMYLCATSRDQGSSYNEQFFGPGTRLTVL.

This sequence joins TRBV30 and TRBJ1-2; D is undetermined. V lost 2 bases and J lost 10, with 11 bases in between. The CDR3 runs 11 residues. Germline CDR1 is GTSNPN and CDR2 is SVGIG (reference sequence). The chain's CDR3 is CAWSFIRDYTF. The CDR3 coding sequence is TGTGCCTGGAGTTTCATCCGGGACTACACCTTC.

The gene calls are TRBV28 and TRBJ1-1; D perhaps matches TRBD1 (5 bases). In germline, CDR1 is MDHEN, CDR2 SYDVKM. The CDR3 totals 13 residues. The ends were cut back, 4 bases at V and 4 bases at J, with 10 bases in the middle. DNA of the CDR3: TGTGCCAGCAGTTCCGGAGGGACCACTGAAGCTTTCTTT. Its translation: CASSSGGTTEAFF.